These 13 T cell receptor beta chains were sequenced from one sample in a study of blood T cell repertoires in COVID-19. Only in-frame clones appear in the TCRdb table, and some are missing; sequencing was by immunoSEQ multiplex PCR. The table lists under 200,000 clones, 86% of them singletons, with roughly 7% in the top ten. The specimen sequenced was peripheral blood. These receptors were collected from a man in his fifties or sixties with active or convalescent COVID-19.

The chain employs TRBV9 and TRBJ1-1, with D possibly TRBD1 on 6 matching bases. Trimming left V 4 bases short and J 3 bases short, with 16 bases between. The CDR3 spans 15 residues. From germline, CDR1 is SGDLS and CDR2 YYNGEE. CDR3 sequence (DNA): TGTGCCAGCAGCCCCCGGGGGGCCAGGGACACTGAAGCTTTCTTT. Its protein is CASSPRGARDTEAFF.

This clone was recorded a few times. The V and J genes are TRBV19 and TRBJ2-3; TRBD2 matches at 7 bases. Per germline, CDR1 LNHDA and CDR2 SQIVND (reference sequence). The CDR3 loop spans 15 amino acids. Trimming removed 5 bases from V and 1 base from J; junction bases left unmatched: 6. CDR3 nucleotides: TGTGCCAGTAGTTTGGGCGGGAGTGGCACAGATACGCAGTATTTT. Encoded protein: CASSLGGSGTDTQYF.

This clone was recorded once. This chain links TRBV30 with TRBJ1-2; TRBD1 agrees at 8 bases. The CDR3 extends over 14 amino acids. Germline CDR1 and CDR2: GTSNPN and SVGIG (reference sequence). With V trimmed by 3 bases and J by 5 bases, 8 bases remained unmatched. The CDR3 loop reads CAWSRDRRRYGYTF. DNA of the CDR3: TGTGCCTGGAGCCGGGACAGGAGGAGGTATGGCTACACCTTC.

A word on this clone: Other DNA sequences in this specimen translate into the identical CDR3. The V call is TRBV5-5, the J call TRBJ1-1; a possible D gene is TRBD1 (6 bases). Germline-derived CDR1 and CDR2 are SGHKS and YYEKEE (reference sequence). This CDR3 has 13 amino acids. Trimming removed 2 bases from V and 5 bases from J, with 10 bases in between. The CDR3 is CASSFYQGTEAFF. The CDR3 nucleotides are TGTGCCAGCAGCTTTTATCAGGGGACTGAAGCTTTCTTT.

V usage is TRBV9 and J usage is TRBJ1-2; TRBD1 matches 8 bases. Germline V gene sequence: CDR1 SGDLS, CDR2 YYNGEE. The CDR3 consists of 15 residues. J was trimmed by 4 bases and V by 4 bases; bases with no gene match: 9. The DNA of the CDR3 is TGTGCCAGCAGCCCCGGGACAGGCCTGGGCTATGGCTACACCTTC. Encoded protein: CASSPGTGLGYGYTF.

The chain joins TRBV7-9 to TRBJ2-5, with a possible D match to TRBD2 (5 bases). CDR3 length: 14 amino acids. Germline assignment: CDR1 SEHNR and CDR2 FQNEAQ (reference sequence). V was cut by 1 base and J by 3 bases, with 9 bases left in between. The CDR3 protein is CASSLGAVEETQYF. The CDR3 region has the DNA TGTGCCAGCAGCTTAGGAGCGGTAGAAGAGACCCAGTACTTC.

DNA of the CDR3: TGTGCCACCAGTGACCCGGGAAAGAACCAGCCCCAGCATTTT. This encodes CATSDPGKNQPQHF. V is TRBV24-1 and J is TRBJ1-5; D not certain. This CDR3 has 14 residues. CDR1 and CDR2 (germline): KGHDR, SFDVKD. V was trimmed by 4 bases and J by 7 bases, leaving 13 bases between them.

The J gene is TRBJ2-7, the V gene TRBV6-5, with D possibly matching TRBD2 (5 bases). Germline lookup yields CDR1 MNHEY and CDR2 SVGAGI. The CDR3 spans 14 residues. V gave up 5 bases and J gave up 2 bases, with 13 bases separating them. For the CDR3, the DNA is TGTGCCAGCAGTCCCCGGACTGGGACCTACGAGCAGTACTTC. Translating gives CASSPRTGTYEQYF.

The rearrangement links TRBV18 to TRBJ1-1; D is ambiguous. This CDR3 contains 15 residues. V was trimmed by 3 bases and J by 0 bases, leaving 11 bases between them. CDR1 is KGHSH, CDR2 LQKENI, per germline. For the CDR3, the DNA is TGTGCCAGCTCACCCGAGGAGAGTATGAACACTGAAGCTTTCTTT. It translates to CASSPEESMNTEAFF.

The rearrangement joins TRBV19 to TRBJ1-2, with 11 nucleotides matching TRBD1. The CDR3 spans 16 residues. J lost 5 bases, V lost 5 bases, and 10 bases had no gene match. Per the germline V gene, CDR1 is LNHDA and CDR2 is SQIVND (reference sequence). For the CDR3, the DNA is TGTGCCAGTAGTCCCGGACAGGGGGCGCTGGGTTATGGCTACACCTTC. Translation: CASSPGQGALGYGYTF.

The J gene is TRBJ1-2, the V gene TRBV6-2 or TRBV6-3, with TRBD1 matching over 7 bases. The CDR3 extends over 13 amino acids. The J segment lost 2 bases and the V segment lost 4 bases, leaving 1 base of the junction unmatched. The germline gives CDR1 MNHEY, CDR2 SVGEGT. CDR3 loop: CASSSGQNYGYTF. The CDR3 DNA follows: TGTGCCAGCAGTTCGGGACAGAACTATGGCTACACCTTC.

J is TRBJ2-7 and V is TRBV29-1; the match to TRBD2 covers 14 bases. CDR1 is SQVTM, CDR2 ANQGSEA, per germline. Unmatched junction bases numbered 2, after V lost 4 bases and J lost 6 bases. The CDR3 loop spans 13 amino acids. The CDR3 protein is CSVGLAGGSEQYF. The CDR3 DNA reads TGCAGCGTTGGACTAGCGGGGGGGTCCGAGCAGTACTTC.

This chain uses TRBV21-1 with TRBJ1-2; the table assigns TRBD1, which was not confirmed against the DNA. TRBV21-1 is a listed pseudogene. The CDR3 has 15 residues. CDR3 DNA: TGTGCCAGCAGCAAAGGGACAGGGGCTAACTATGGCTACACCTTC. The encoded protein is CASSKGTGANYGYTF.